The clone carrying this T cell receptor beta chain was seen more than once but under ten times. The data were obtained in a study of cytomegalovirus exposure and HLA in healthy donors. The PCR used 60 Vbeta and 13 Jbeta primers. Measured with immunoSEQ multiplex PCR; TCRdb has only the in-frame clones, and not every one. The sample carries 150,000 to 200,000 clones, roughly 70% recorded once. The V gene lost 2 bases and the J gene lost 5 bases, with 7 bases spanning the gap. The CDR3 covers 12 residues. CDR1 and CDR2 from the germline V gene are SGHTA and FQGNSA. The TCR was taken from a man aged 30-40 years in good health and CMV-seropositive. Sequencing was carried out using PBMCs. The chain has TRBV7-2 and TRBJ2-7; weak D call: TRBD1 (6 bases). The CDR3 DNA reads as TGTGCCAGCAGCTTACAGGGGAACGAGCAGTACTTC. Its translation is CASSLQGNEQYF.